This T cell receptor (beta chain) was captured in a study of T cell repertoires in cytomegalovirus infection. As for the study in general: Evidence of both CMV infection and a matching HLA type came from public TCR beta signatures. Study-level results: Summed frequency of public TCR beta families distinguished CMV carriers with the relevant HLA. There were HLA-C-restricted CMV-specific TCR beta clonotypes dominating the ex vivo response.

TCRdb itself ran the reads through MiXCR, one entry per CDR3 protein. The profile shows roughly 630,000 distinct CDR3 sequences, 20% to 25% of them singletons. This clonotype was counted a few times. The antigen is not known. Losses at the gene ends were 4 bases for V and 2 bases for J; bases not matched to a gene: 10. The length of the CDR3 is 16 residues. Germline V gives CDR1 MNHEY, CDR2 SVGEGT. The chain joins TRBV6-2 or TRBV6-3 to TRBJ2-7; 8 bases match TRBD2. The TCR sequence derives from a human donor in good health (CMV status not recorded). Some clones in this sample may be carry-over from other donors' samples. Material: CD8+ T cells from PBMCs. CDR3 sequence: CASSSTSGGGTYEQYV. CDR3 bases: TGTGCCAGCAGTTCAACCAGCGGGGGAGGCACCTACGAGCAGTACGTC.